The 6 T cell receptor beta chains presented below share a single source sample, sequenced in a study of blood T cell repertoires in COVID-19. Only in-frame clones appear in the TCRdb table, and some are missing; sequencing was by immunoSEQ multiplex PCR. The sample yields approximately 250,000 clones, around 83% seen once. The sequencing input was peripheral blood. These TCRs come from a woman aged 35 to 49 who had recovered from COVID-19.

This rearrangement joins TRBV6-6 to TRBJ2-3; D possibly corresponds to TRBD2 (5 bases). V was trimmed by 6 bases and J by 2 bases, leaving 15 bases between them. Germline values: CDR1 MNHNY, CDR2 SVGAGI (reference sequence). The CDR3 is made up of 15 amino acids. The CDR3 protein is CASRGSGFHTDTQYF. The CDR3 bases are TGTGCCAGCAGGGGATCGGGATTTCACACAGATACGCAGTATTTT.

V gene TRBV4-3 combines with J gene TRBJ2-7, with a tentative D call TRBD1 (5 bases). Trimming removed 0 bases at V and 5 bases at J, with 11 bases between. The CDR3 has 14 amino acids. CDR1 is LGHNA and CDR2 is YSLEER in the germline V gene. The CDR3 spells CASSQEGRVHEQYF. In DNA form, the CDR3 reads TGCGCCAGCAGCCAAGAAGGCAGGGTCCACGAGCAGTACTTC.

The gene calls are TRBV10-3 and TRBJ2-5, with D possibly matching TRBD2 (5 bases). The CDR3 runs to 11 residues. Per germline, CDR1 ENHRY and CDR2 SYGVKD. V dropped 6 bases and J dropped 5 bases, with 7 bases sitting between them. The CDR3 loop reads CAIRTGETQYF. In DNA form, the CDR3 reads TGTGCCATCAGGACGGGGGAGACCCAGTACTTC.

CDR3 DNA sequence: TGTGCCAGCAGTAGAACTAGCGGGGTTCAAGAGACCCAGTACTTC. Its translation is CASSRTSGVQETQYF. The genes are TRBV28 and TRBJ2-5; TRBD2 matches at 10 bases. The CDR3 is 15 amino acids. Germline V gene lookup returns CDR1 MDHEN and CDR2 SYDVKM. Losses at the gene ends were 5 bases for V and 2 bases for J; bases not matched to a gene: 5.

The genes are TRBV6-2 or TRBV6-3 and TRBJ1-1, with 10 bases identical to TRBD1. Per the germline V gene, CDR1 is MNHEY and CDR2 is SVGEGT. The V and J ends lost 2 bases and 6 bases, in that order; junction bases with no gene match: 9. CDR3 length equals 16 residues. CDR3 loop: CASSYAVDRGGAEAFF. Here the CDR3 DNA reads TGTGCCAGCAGTTACGCTGTGGACAGGGGGGGTGCTGAAGCTTTCTTT.

The genes are TRBV6-2 or TRBV6-3 and TRBJ2-1; no firm D call. This CDR3 contains 17 residues. The germline CDR1 and CDR2 sequences are MNHEY and SVGEGT. Trimming shortened V by 4 bases and J by 5 bases, and 21 bases separated the two germline ends. This CDR3 reads CASSFRSGPRPNNEQFF. In DNA, the CDR3 is TGTGCCAGCAGTTTTAGGAGTGGCCCCAGACCCAACAATGAGCAGTTCTTC.